This TCR beta chain was observed in a study of regulatory T cells in long-lasting Graves disease. This clonotype was seen many times. In building TCR beta libraries, iRepertoire HTBI primers were used together with Arm-PCR of CDR3 regions. TCRdb passed the multiplex PCR reads through MiXCR, listing each CDR3 protein once. This table has about 220,000 distinct CDR3 sequences, around 19% appearing once. The time point here: newly diagnosed GD, antithyroid drugs for less than 3 months. There was RNA extracted from PBMCs, and the TCR library was made from it. Another study also made use of these data, one on T cells in Graves' hyperthyroidism and ophthalmopathy.

Sequenced here: peripheral blood mononuclear cells (PBMCs), sampled at new diagnosis, from a patient treated with antithyroid drugs. The receptor was isolated from a woman in her 30s with Graves disease.

This CDR3 reads CASSLYRGRGGELFF. The DNA of the CDR3 is TGTGCCAGCAGTTTGTACAGGGGAAGGGGCGGGGAGCTGTTTTTT. The chain is built from TRBV12-3 or TRBV12-4 and TRBJ2-2, with TRBD1 matching 7 bases. V lost 3 bases and J lost 7; bases outside the gene matches: 8. There are 15 residues in the CDR3.